A single sample gave rise to the 15 T cell receptor beta chains below, sequenced in a study of T cells after somatic rescue of genetic block. TCRdb keeps only in-frame clones here, not all; method: immunoSEQ multiplex PCR. The sample yields some 74,000 clones, approximately 90% seen once. The sample consisted of peripheral blood mononuclear cells (PBMCs). These receptors all come from a young man.

The chain carries TRBV6-1 and TRBJ2-7; 8 bases are a match to TRBD2. Germline V CDR1 and CDR2: MNHNS, SASEGT. V was pared by 5 bases and J by 4 bases, with 10 bases of the junction left unmatched. The CDR3 has 15 residues. The CDR3 sequence: CASSPKYSGKYEQYF. CDR3 DNA: TGTGCCAGCAGTCCAAAATATAGCGGGAAGTACGAGCAGTACTTC.

This chain uses TRBV7-9 with TRBJ1-4, with a tentative D call TRBD1 (5 bases). CDR1 and CDR2 (germline): SEHNR, FQNEAQ (reference sequence). With 0 bases removed from V and 7 bases from J, the gap between germline ends came to 12 bases. There are 15 residues in the CDR3. The CDR3 sequence: CASSLAGAGAEKLFF. CDR3 in DNA: TGTGCCAGCAGCTTAGCCGGGGCTGGGGCTGAAAAACTGTTTTTT. Looking up the rest from reference TRBV7-9 and TRBJ1-4 gives the full variable domain: DTGVSQNPRHKITKRGQNVTFRCDPISEHNRLYWYRQTLGQGPEFLTYFQNEAQLEKSRLLSDRFSAERPKGSFSTLEIQRTEQGDSAMYLCASSLAGAGAEKLFFGSGTQLSVL.

Regarding this clone: Its ends do not fully match the called genes, so a read error is possible. The CDR3 loop is CASSTGAGANVLTF. CDR3 coding DNA: TGTGCCAGCAGCACCGGGGCTGGAGCCAACGTCCTGACTTTC. The rearrangement uses TRBV7-7 and TRBJ2-6; either TRBD1 or TRBD2 may fit D (5 bases each). Germline CDR1 and CDR2: SSHAT and FNYEAQ (reference sequence). The CDR3 spans 14 residues. The full variable domain, its missing parts supplied by reference TRBV7-7 and TRBJ2-6, is GAGVSQSPRYKVTKRGQDVTLRCDPISSHATLYWYQQALGQGPEFLTYFNYEAQPDKSGLPSDRFSAERPEGSISTLTIQRTEQRDSAMYRCASSTGAGANVLTFGAGSRLTVL.

The chain uses TRBV28 and TRBJ2-3; D gene uncertain. The CDR3 loop spans 14 amino acids. Between the trimmed V and J ends, which lost 4 bases and 0 bases, there was a span of 8 bases. CDR1 is MDHEN, CDR2 SYDVKM, per germline. CDR3 sequence (DNA): TGTGCCAGCAGTTCACAGATCAGCACAGATACGCAGTATTTT. Translation gives CASSSQISTDTQYF.

CDR3 residues: CASSLERVTNYGYTF. DNA of the CDR3: TGCGCCAGCAGCTTGGAGCGGGTCACTAACTATGGCTACACCTTC. The V gene is TRBV5-1, the J gene TRBJ1-2; D unclear. The CDR3 length is 15 residues. V lost 0 bases and J 0 bases, leaving 9 bases between the germline ends. Germline loops: CDR1 SGHRS, CDR2 YFSETQ.

This clone was observed once. V is TRBV25-1 and J is TRBJ1-6, with unresolved D. The CDR3 consists of 14 residues. Germline lookup yields CDR1 MGHDK and CDR2 SYGVNS. With 1 base removed from V and 5 bases from J, the gap between germline ends came to 6 bases. This CDR3 reads CASSEWSHNSPLHF. The CDR3 DNA sequence: TGTGCCAGCAGTGAATGGTCCCATAATTCACCCCTCCACTTT. The full variable domain, in which reference TRBV25-1 and TRBJ1-6 provide the parts outside the CDR3, is EADIYQTPRYLVIGTGKKITLECSQTMGHDKMYWYQQDPGMELHLIHYSYGVNSTEKGDLSSESTVSRIRTEHFPLTLESARPSHTSQYLCASSEWSHNSPLHFGNGTRLTVT.

This rearrangement joins TRBV5-1 to TRBJ2-7; 8 nucleotides line up with TRBD2. V gave up 2 bases and J gave up 5 bases; unmatched junction bases: 6. Germline loops: CDR1 SGHRS, CDR2 YFSETQ. The CDR3 spans 14 residues. This CDR3 reads CASSFGREAHEQYF. Here the CDR3 DNA reads TGCGCCAGCAGCTTTGGGCGGGAGGCCCACGAGCAGTACTTC.

The chain links TRBV7-8 to TRBJ2-3; D may be TRBD1 (6 bases). V shed 1 base and J shed 3 bases, with 17 bases lying between them. Germline-derived CDR1 and CDR2 are SGHVS and FQNEAQ. This CDR3 is built from 17 residues. The CDR3 loop is CASSLVAIPRGTDTQYF. Here the CDR3 DNA reads TGTGCCAGCAGCTTAGTAGCGATACCTAGGGGGACAGATACGCAGTATTTT.

The chain combines TRBV5-3 with TRBJ2-7; D is ambiguous. TRBV5-3 has ORF status, its function being uncertain. CDR3 size: 9 residues. Trimming took 4 bases from V and 12 from J, leaving 8 bases between them. The CDR3 sequence: CARSPSAYF. The CDR3 DNA reads TGTGCCAGAAGCCCCAGCGCGTACTTC.

The chain carries TRBV25-1 and TRBJ2-5, with D hard to call. Germline lookup yields CDR1 MGHDK and CDR2 SYGVNS. Trimming left V 1 base short and J 5 bases short, with 11 bases between. The CDR3 is 14 amino acids. The CDR3 nucleotides are TGTGCCAGCAGTGAATGGGTTGCGGTGGAGACCCAGTACTTC. Translating gives CASSEWVAVETQYF.

The genes are TRBV4-1 and TRBJ2-3, with D perhaps TRBD1 (5 bases). The CDR3 sequence is 16 residues long. Trimming left V 1 base short and J 3 bases short, with 14 bases between. Germline V gene sequence: CDR1 MGHRA, CDR2 YSYEKL. CDR3 in DNA: TGCGCCAGCAGCCAAGCTATCAGGGAATTAACAGATACGCAGTATTTT. Its protein product is CASSQAIRELTDTQYF.

The CDR3 bases are TGTGCCAGCAGTCTGGGTCCAGAAGAGACCCAGTACTTC. Its protein is CASSLGPEETQYF. This chain uses TRBV27 with TRBJ2-5; D not certain. Germline CDR1 and CDR2: MNHEY and SMNVEV (reference sequence). The CDR3 consists of 13 residues. V was shortened by 5 bases and J by 3 bases, with 10 bases between the two germline ends.

This clone was counted a single time. The chain carries TRBV10-3 and TRBJ2-1; 15 nucleotides match TRBD2. V was pared by 7 bases and J by 1 base, with 2 bases of the junction left unmatched. The V gene's germline CDR1 is ENHRY and CDR2 SYGVKD. This CDR3 comprises 16 residues. In DNA form, the CDR3 reads TGTGCCATCACCGGGACTAGCGGGAGGTCCTACAATGAGCAGTTCTTC. Its protein product is CAITGTSGRSYNEQFF.

J is TRBJ2-5 and V is TRBV9; 7 bases align to TRBD1. In germline, CDR1 is SGDLS, CDR2 YYNGEE. The CDR3 sequence is 14 residues long. With V trimmed by 0 bases and J by 6 bases, 5 bases remained unmatched. This chain's CDR3 is CASSVDTGVKTQYF. The DNA of the CDR3 is TGTGCCAGCAGCGTAGATACAGGGGTAAAGACCCAGTACTTC.

This chain joins TRBV2 and TRBJ2-2, with D possibly TRBD1 on 5 matching bases. Germline V gene lookup returns CDR1 SNHLY and CDR2 FYNNEI. This CDR3 spans 16 amino acids. The V and J ends lost 6 bases and 4 bases respectively, with 18 bases between them. CDR3 loop: CASSGLGRVVTGELFF. CDR3 nucleotide sequence: TGTGCCAGCAGCGGGCTGGGCAGGGTGGTCACCGGGGAGCTGTTTTTT.